The 25 T cell receptor beta chains below were found in one sample sequenced in a study of blood T cell repertoires in COVID-19. The table came from immunoSEQ multiplex PCR; TCRdb's copy has only in-frame clones and leaves some out. The sample consists of roughly 330,000 clones, about four fifths of them appearing once. The sample consisted of peripheral blood. These receptors originate from a woman aged 45-65 years with acute or convalescent COVID-19.

V usage is TRBV9 and J usage is TRBJ2-3; the D is unclear. The V and J ends lost 0 bases and 1 base respectively, with 6 bases between them. The CDR3 has 14 residues. Germline CDR1 SGDLS, CDR2 YYNGEE. The CDR3 here is CASSVASRTDTQYF. The CDR3 nucleotides are TGTGCCAGCAGCGTAGCTTCTCGCACAGATACGCAGTATTTT.

The chain has TRBV14 and TRBJ2-1, with 9 positions matching TRBD1. V lost 5 bases and J lost 10; bases outside the gene matches: 12. This CDR3 comprises 15 residues. CDR1 and CDR2 from the germline V gene are SGHDN and FVKESK. CDR3 sequence reads: CASSGTGWLVGEQFF. DNA for the CDR3: TGTGCCAGCAGCGGGACAGGGTGGCTTGTTGGGGAGCAGTTCTTC.

This chain joins TRBV4-2 and TRBJ1-1; D call uncertain. The CDR3 loop spans 12 amino acids. V was pared by 0 bases and J by 10 bases, with 9 bases between. CDR1 and CDR2 from the germline V gene are LGHNA and YNFKEQ. The CDR3 nucleotides are TGTGCCAGCAGCCAAGAACGGTCGCGAGCTTTCTTT. Its protein product is CASSQERSRAFF.

The V and J genes are TRBV3-1 (or the pseudogene TRBV3-2) and TRBJ2-1; the match to TRBD2 covers 14 bases. Trimming removed 1 base from V and 2 bases from J; junction bases left unmatched: 1. The germline V gene encodes CDR1 LGHDT and CDR2 YNNKEL (reference sequence). The CDR3 extends over 17 amino acids. In DNA, the CDR3 is TGTGCCAGCAGCCAAGGGGGACTAGCGGGGGCCTACAATGAGCAGTTCTTC. Translating gives CASSQGGLAGAYNEQFF.

This chain connects TRBV5-1 to TRBJ2-3, with D uncertain. Germline values: CDR1 SGHRS, CDR2 YFSETQ. The CDR3 spans 14 residues. V lost 0 bases, J lost 0 bases, and 5 bases lay in between. The CDR3 DNA reads TGCGCCAGCAGCTTGGACTTAAGCACAGATACGCAGTATTTT. It yields the protein CASSLDLSTDTQYF. Drawing the rest from reference TRBV5-1 and TRBJ2-3, the complete variable domain is KAGVTQTPRYLIKTRGQQVTLSCSPISGHRSVSWYQQTPGQGLQFLFEYFSETQRNKGNFPGRFSGRQFSNSRSEMNVSTLELGDSALYLCASSLDLSTDTQYFGPGTRLTVL.

In the case of this clone: The sample holds other DNA sequences that translate to the same CDR3. This chain links TRBV18 with TRBJ1-1; perhaps TRBD1 as D (5 bases). The germline gives CDR1 KGHSH, CDR2 LQKENI. The V end was cut by 3 bases, the J end by 3 bases, with 11 bases between. The CDR3 covers 14 residues. The CDR3 nucleotides are TGTGCCAGCTCACCGAACCGGGGGGACACTGAAGCTTTCTTT. Protein product: CASSPNRGDTEAFF. Based on the CDR3 plus reference TRBV18 and TRBJ1-1, the full variable domain is NAGVMQNPRHLVRRRGQEARLRCSPMKGHSHVYWYRQLPEEGLKFMVYLQKENIIDESGMPKERFSAEFPKEGPSILRIQQVVRGDSAAYFCASSPNRGDTEAFFGQGTRLTVV.

The rearrangement links TRBV20-1 to TRBJ2-1; D is possibly TRBD1 (5 bases). Germline values: CDR1 DFQATT, CDR2 SNEGSKA (reference sequence). The CDR3 consists of 11 residues. V gave up 7 bases and J gave up 5 bases, with 9 bases separating them. The CDR3 DNA follows: TGCAGTGTTCCAGGGCACAATGAGCAGTTCTTC. It specifies CSVPGHNEQFF.

This clone occurred a few times. The genes are TRBV18 and TRBJ1-4, with unresolved D. The V end lost 4 bases, the J end lost 2 bases, and 11 bases lay between the germline ends. Per germline, CDR1 KGHSH and CDR2 LQKENI. The CDR3 is 15 amino acids. The CDR3: CASSRLGRTNEKLFF. In DNA form, the CDR3 reads TGTGCCAGCTCACGCCTGGGGAGGACTAATGAAAAACTGTTTTTT.

The V and J genes are TRBV15 and TRBJ1-5, with D uncertain. This CDR3 is 14 amino acids long. The germline CDR1 and CDR2 sequences are LNHNV and YYDKDF (reference sequence). Trimming took off 5 bases at V and 0 bases at J, with 8 bases between the two ends. CDR3 in amino acids: CATSGSYSNQPQHF. CDR3 bases: TGTGCCACCAGCGGCTCTTATAGCAATCAGCCCCAGCATTTT.

The V and J genes are TRBV27 and TRBJ2-2, with 8 positions matching TRBD2. The V gene end was trimmed by 4 bases and the J gene end by 4 bases; junction bases not matched to a gene: 2. In germline, CDR1 is MNHEY, CDR2 SMNVEV (reference sequence). This CDR3 spans 14 amino acids. CDR3 residues: CASSSGGATGELFF. CDR3 nucleotide sequence: TGTGCCAGCAGTTCGGGGGGGGCCACCGGGGAGCTGTTTTTT.

This chain uses TRBV5-6 with TRBJ2-5, with 10 bases lining up with TRBD2. Germline V gene sequence: CDR1 SGHDT, CDR2 YYEEEE. The CDR3 sequence is 14 residues long. V was pared by 4 bases and J by 1 base, with 1 base of the junction left unmatched. Here the CDR3 reads CASSQRGGQETQYF. CDR3 DNA sequence: TGTGCCAGCAGCCAGCGGGGGGGCCAAGAGACCCAGTACTTC.

The chain combines TRBV10-3 with TRBJ1-1; D is unclear. The CDR3 length is 14 residues. With 4 bases removed from V and 1 base from J, the gap between germline ends came to 10 bases. Germline lookup yields CDR1 ENHRY and CDR2 SYGVKD. The CDR3 sequence: CAISGREPNTEAFF. DNA of the CDR3: TGTGCCATCAGTGGGCGGGAGCCGAACACTGAAGCTTTCTTT.

About this clone: The junction and the germline gene differ at one end; a read error may be behind it. V usage is TRBV30 and J usage is TRBJ1-2; no clear D gene. Germline CDR1 is GTSNPN and CDR2 is SVGIG (reference sequence). The CDR3 sequence is 13 residues long. The CDR3: CAWAIGVNDGYTF. DNA for the CDR3: TGTGCCTGGGCCATCGGAGTTAACGATGGCTACACCTTC. The variable domain in full, completed from reference TRBV30 and TRBJ1-2, reads SQTIHQWPATLVQPVGSPLSLECTVEGTSNPNLYWYRQAAGRGLQLLFYSVGIGQISSEVPQNLSASRPQDRQFILSSKKLLLSDSGFYLCAWAIGVNDGYTFGSGTRLTVV.

The chain has TRBV27 and TRBJ2-1; 8 nucleotides align to TRBD2. CDR1 and CDR2 from the germline V gene are MNHEY and SMNVEV (reference sequence). Losses at the gene ends were 5 bases for V and 5 bases for J; bases not matched to a gene: 14. The CDR3 loop spans 17 amino acids. The CDR3 loop reads CASSLPTGAGGHNEQFF. The CDR3 region has the DNA TGTGCCAGCAGTCTCCCCACGGGGGCGGGAGGCCACAATGAGCAGTTCTTC.

The chain uses TRBV29-1 and TRBJ1-4; maybe TRBD1 (6 bases). CDR1 and CDR2 (germline): SQVTM, ANQGSEA. The CDR3 consists of 14 residues. The germline V and J ends were trimmed by 4 bases and 3 bases, with 12 bases remaining between them. The DNA for the CDR3 is TGCAGCGTTGCGGCCCCAGGGGCTAATGAAAAACTGTTTTTT. Amino acid sequence: CSVAAPGANEKLFF.

The chain uses TRBV7-2 and TRBJ2-3; 8 bases agree with TRBD2. This CDR3 comprises 14 residues. The trim removed 11 bases at V and 2 bases at J, leaving 9 bases unmatched. CDR1 is SGHTA and CDR2 is FQGNSA in the germline V gene. CDR3 nucleotides: TGTGCCGGACGGGAGGGGGGACACACAGATACGCAGTATTTT. Protein sequence: CAGREGGHTDTQYF.

The V and J genes are TRBV19 and TRBJ1-5; weak D call: TRBD1 (5 bases). V lost 0 bases, J lost 0 bases, and 15 bases lay in between. There are 18 residues in the CDR3. CDR1 LNHDA and CDR2 SQIVND come from the germline V gene (reference sequence). CDR3 bases: TGTGCCAGTAGTATAGAGGCCGGCAGGGCTTCTAGCAATCAGCCCCAGCATTTT. It is translated as CASSIEAGRASSNQPQHF.

The chain links TRBV6-5 to TRBJ1-1; D not resolved. This CDR3 is built from 12 residues. V lost 8 bases, J lost 4 bases, and 11 bases lay in between. Looked up from germline, CDR1 is MNHEY and CDR2 is SVGAGI. The CDR3 DNA reads as TGTGCCAGCGGATGTTCGGGCACTGAAGCTTTCTTT. Its protein product is CASGCSGTEAFF.

This chain connects TRBV30 to TRBJ2-6, with D unresolved. The germline CDR1 and CDR2 sequences are GTSNPN and SVGIG (reference sequence). The V end lost 5 bases, the J end lost 0 bases, and 11 bases lay between the germline ends. This CDR3 has 15 residues. This CDR3 reads CAWVSAGSGANVLTF. The CDR3 DNA follows: TGTGCCTGGGTATCTGCCGGCTCTGGGGCCAACGTCCTGACTTTC.

The chain recombines TRBV15 with TRBJ2-1; D not resolved. Trimming cost V 1 base and J 6 bases, with 7 bases left between them. The CDR3 runs 13 residues. Germline-derived CDR1 and CDR2 are LNHNV and YYDKDF (reference sequence). The CDR3 sequence is CATSRAFSNEQFF. The DNA of the CDR3 is TGTGCCACCAGCAGAGCCTTCTCCAATGAGCAGTTCTTC.

The chain is built from TRBV7-7 and TRBJ2-7; 9 bases line up with TRBD1. The V and J ends lost 4 bases and 4 bases, in that order; junction bases with no gene match: 5. This CDR3 is built from 14 residues. Germline values: CDR1 SSHAT, CDR2 FNYEAQ (reference sequence). CDR3 protein: CASSSGQGSYEQYF. The CDR3, as DNA: TGTGCCAGCAGCTCCGGACAGGGGAGTTACGAGCAGTACTTC.

The J gene is TRBJ2-1, the V gene TRBV19; TRBD1 matches at 10 bases. This CDR3 spans 12 amino acids. J was trimmed by 10 bases and V by 4 bases; bases with no gene match: 1. CDR1 LNHDA and CDR2 SQIVND come from the germline V gene (reference sequence). CDR3 DNA: TGTGCCAGTAGTAAGGGACAGGGGGAGCAGTTCTTC. It is translated as CASSKGQGEQFF.

This sequence joins TRBV9 and TRBJ1-2; 9 positions match TRBD1. With 4 bases clipped from V and 5 bases from J, the junction kept 9 bases outside the gene matches. Germline CDR1 SGDLS, CDR2 YYNGEE. The CDR3 runs to 15 residues. CDR3 amino acids: CASSPSDRGFYGYTF. The CDR3 region has the DNA TGTGCCAGCAGCCCCAGCGACAGGGGGTTTTATGGCTACACCTTC.

This sequence joins TRBV29-1 and TRBJ1-1; D is unresolved. The germline V and J ends were trimmed by 4 bases and 0 bases, with 6 bases remaining between them. The length of the CDR3 is 12 residues. Germline CDR1 and CDR2: SQVTM and ANQGSEA. The CDR3 is CSVAHMNTEAFF. In DNA form, the CDR3 reads TGCAGCGTTGCCCACATGAACACTGAAGCTTTCTTT.

V and J are TRBV7-3 and TRBJ2-1; 9 bases match TRBD1. The germline gives CDR1 SGHTA, CDR2 FQGTGA. V lost 5 bases, J lost 4 bases, and 9 bases stayed unmatched. This CDR3 comprises 16 residues. This CDR3 is CASSVTGTGSYNEQFF. The CDR3 DNA is TGTGCCAGCAGCGTTACCGGGACAGGGTCGTACAATGAGCAGTTCTTC.